This note documents a single T cell receptor beta chain sequence. Its specificity is unknown. This sample was taken from a study of cytotoxic CD8 clonotypes in ibrutinib-treated CLL. CDR1 and CDR2 (germline): SGHDT, YYEEEE. The CDR3 runs 16 residues. V was pared by 0 bases and J by 3 bases, with 12 bases between. TCR beta library input comprised roughly 2 micrograms of genomic DNA from cryopreserved PBMCs. TCRdb keeps only in-frame clones here, not all; method: immunoSEQ multiplex PCR. Of about 130,000 clones listed, 80% to 90% are singletons. Overall study results and limits: Clonality rose at ibrutinib response, held steady in sustained remission, and fell toward baseline at progression.

This TCR was recovered from a human donor with chronic lymphocytic leukemia. The sequenced sample was PBMCs, obtained after 24 months of ibrutinib treatment. V usage is TRBV5-6 and J usage is TRBJ2-2; D ambiguous. As DNA, the CDR3 is TGTGCCAGCAGCTTGGGTATGATACAGCACACCGGGGAGCTGTTTTTT. It translates to CASSLGMIQHTGELFF.